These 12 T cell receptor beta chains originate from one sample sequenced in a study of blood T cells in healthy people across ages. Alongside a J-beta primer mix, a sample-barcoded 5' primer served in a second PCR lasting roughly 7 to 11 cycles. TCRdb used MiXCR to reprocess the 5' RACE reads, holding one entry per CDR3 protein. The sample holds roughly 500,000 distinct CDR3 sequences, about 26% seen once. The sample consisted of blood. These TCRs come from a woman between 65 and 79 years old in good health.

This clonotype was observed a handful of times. The CDR3 spells CASSFPSSNTEAFF. The CDR3 bases are TGTGCCAGCAGCTTCCCTTCATCGAACACTGAAGCTTTCTTT. The rearrangement uses TRBV7-9 and TRBJ1-1; D unresolved. The germline V gene encodes CDR1 SEHNR and CDR2 FQNEAQ (reference sequence). CDR3 length equals 14 residues. V was cut by 3 bases and J by 1 base, with 9 bases left in between.

CDR3 loop: CASSESGRGGSTEAFF. CDR3 in DNA: TGTGCCAGCAGTGAATCCGGCAGGGGAGGGAGCACTGAAGCTTTCTTT. The chain carries TRBV25-1 and TRBJ1-1; D is perhaps TRBD1 (6 bases). The CDR3 spans 16 residues. Germline values: CDR1 MGHDK, CDR2 SYGVNS. V was shortened by 1 base and J by 4 bases, with 16 bases between the two germline ends.

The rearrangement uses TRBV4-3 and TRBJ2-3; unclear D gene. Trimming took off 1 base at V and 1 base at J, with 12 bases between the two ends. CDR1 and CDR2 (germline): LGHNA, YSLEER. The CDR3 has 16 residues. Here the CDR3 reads CASSQVTFQGTDTQYF. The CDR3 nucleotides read TGCGCCAGCAGCCAAGTAACGTTTCAGGGCACAGATACGCAGTATTTT.

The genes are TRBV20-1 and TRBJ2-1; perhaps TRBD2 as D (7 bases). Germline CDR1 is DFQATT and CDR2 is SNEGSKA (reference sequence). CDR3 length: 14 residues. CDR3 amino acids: CSLGGDWSYNEQFF. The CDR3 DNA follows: TGCAGCTTAGGGGGGGACTGGTCCTACAATGAGCAGTTCTTC.

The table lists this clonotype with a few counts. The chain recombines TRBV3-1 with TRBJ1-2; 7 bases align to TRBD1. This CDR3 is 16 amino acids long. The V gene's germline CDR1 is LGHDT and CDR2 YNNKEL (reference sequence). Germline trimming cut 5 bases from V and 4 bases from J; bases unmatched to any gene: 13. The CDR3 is CASSYSSGQDFYGYTF. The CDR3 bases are TGTGCCAGCAGCTATAGCAGCGGACAGGACTTCTATGGCTACACCTTC.

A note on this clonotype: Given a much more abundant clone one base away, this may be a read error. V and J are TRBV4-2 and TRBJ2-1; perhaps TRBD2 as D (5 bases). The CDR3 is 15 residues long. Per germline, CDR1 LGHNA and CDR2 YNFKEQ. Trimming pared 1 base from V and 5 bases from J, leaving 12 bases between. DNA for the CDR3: TGTGCCAGCAGCCAAGGGTGGACCGGGAACAATGAGCAGTTCTTC. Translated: CASSQGWTGNNEQFF.

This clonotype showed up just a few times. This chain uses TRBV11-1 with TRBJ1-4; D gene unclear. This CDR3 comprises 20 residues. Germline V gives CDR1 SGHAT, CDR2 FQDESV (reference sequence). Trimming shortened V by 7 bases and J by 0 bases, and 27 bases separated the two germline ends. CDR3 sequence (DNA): TGTGCCAGCACCCGAGAATGGGGAAGGGTTTCGAGCGCAACTAATGAAAAACTGTTTTTT. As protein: CASTREWGRVSSATNEKLFF. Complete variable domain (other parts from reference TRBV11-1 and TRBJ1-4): EAEVAQSPRYKITEKSQAVAFWCDPISGHATLYWYRQILGQGPELLVQFQDESVVDDSQLPKDRFSAERLKGVDSTLKIQPAELGDSAMYLCASTREWGRVSSATNEKLFFGSGTQLSVL.

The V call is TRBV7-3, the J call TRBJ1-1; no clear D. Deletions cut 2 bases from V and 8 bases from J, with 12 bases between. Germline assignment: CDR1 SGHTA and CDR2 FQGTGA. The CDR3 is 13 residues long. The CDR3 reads CASSLSSTSEAFF. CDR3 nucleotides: TGTGCCAGCAGCTTATCGTCAACATCAGAAGCTTTCTTT.

Here the CDR3 reads CASSLVMETQYF. The CDR3 nucleotides are TGTGCCAGCAGCTTAGTCATGGAGACCCAGTACTTC. The rearrangement uses TRBV7-2 and TRBJ2-5; D not certain. Germline-derived CDR1 and CDR2 are SGHTA and FQGNSA. This CDR3 contains 12 residues. V gave up 1 base and J gave up 5 bases, with 5 bases separating them.

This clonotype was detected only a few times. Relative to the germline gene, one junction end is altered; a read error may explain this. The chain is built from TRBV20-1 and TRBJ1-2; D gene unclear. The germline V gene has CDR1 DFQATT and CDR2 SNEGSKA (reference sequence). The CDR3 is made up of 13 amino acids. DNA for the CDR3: TGCAGTGCTAGAGATCTAGCTAACTATGGTTACACCTTC. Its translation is CSARDLANYGYTF.

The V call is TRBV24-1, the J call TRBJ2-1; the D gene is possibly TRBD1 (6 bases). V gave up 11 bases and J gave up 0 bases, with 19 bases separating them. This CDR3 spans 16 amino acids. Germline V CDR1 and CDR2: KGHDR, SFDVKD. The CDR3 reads CAIGQGTSSSYNEQFF. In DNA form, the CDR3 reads TGTGCCATCGGGCAGGGGACGTCTAGCTCCTACAATGAGCAGTTCTTC.

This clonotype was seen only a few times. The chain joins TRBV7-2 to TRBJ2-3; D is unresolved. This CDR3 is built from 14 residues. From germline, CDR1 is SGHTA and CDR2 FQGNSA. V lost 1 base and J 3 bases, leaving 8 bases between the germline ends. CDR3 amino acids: CASSLGAETDTQYF. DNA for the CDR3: TGTGCCAGCAGCTTAGGGGCAGAGACAGATACGCAGTATTTT.